This T cell receptor (beta chain) was retrieved from a study of cytomegalovirus exposure and HLA in healthy donors. Study information: The 95 to 150 validation repertoires, a later analysis reported, used the same platform as the approximately 650 first-cohort repertoires. Points from the study as a whole: The tendency of first-cohort TCR clusters to co-occur in the roughly 130 validation repertoires emerged from a later analysis. According to reports, the classifier identified cytomegalovirus status with high specificity and sensitivity. Researchers counted around 150 TCR beta chains as cytomegalovirus-associated.

The data were produced by immunoSEQ multiplex PCR, yet TCRdb's version contains in-frame clones alone and is incomplete. The data show approximately 140,000 clones, with 70% to 90% seen just once and just under 9% held by the top ten. Of note for this clone: Its matching antigen is unknown.

CDR3 size: 13 residues. Germline CDR1 MRHNA, CDR2 SNTAGT. V shed 6 bases and J shed 5 bases, with 10 bases lying between them. Sequencing used PBMCs. The clonotype comes from a man between 18 and 35 years old in good health and CMV-seropositive. This rearrangement joins TRBV6-4 to TRBJ2-2; a weak D match, TRBD2 (6 bases). CDR3: CASSLEGTGELFF. The CDR3 DNA follows: TGTGCCAGCAGCCTGGAGGGGACCGGGGAGCTGTTTTTT.